The source of this T cell receptor (beta chain) is a study of a mutant IDH1 vaccine in newly diagnosed glioma. Study as a whole: Following radiotherapy alone, or alongside temozolomide cycles, vaccination was started after an interval of 4-6 weeks. Patients arrived already treated with radiotherapy, temozolomide, or both, most having had both.

CDR3 size: 14 residues. The germline V gene has CDR1 KGHSH and CDR2 LQKENI. Trimming at V came to 5 bases and at J to 4 bases, leaving 7 bases not matched to a gene. As for this clone: Its target is unknown.

The repertoire was sequenced with immunoSEQ multiplex PCR; TCRdb's copy has only in-frame clones and lacks some. This table holds tens of thousands of clones, over 85% found once. Time point described: week 47, end of study. Vaccinated patients received 300 ug of mutant IDH1 20-mer peptide per dose, with topical imiquimod. The sequence derives from a man between 40 and 49 years old with glioma. This specimen was PBMCs, taken from a glioma patient whose treatment included an IDH1 peptide vaccine. V is TRBV18 and J is TRBJ1-2; 7 bases align to TRBD1. CDR3 nucleotides: TGTGCCAGCTCAGACGTCCGGGACAGCTATGGCTACACCTTC. Protein: CASSDVRDSYGYTF.